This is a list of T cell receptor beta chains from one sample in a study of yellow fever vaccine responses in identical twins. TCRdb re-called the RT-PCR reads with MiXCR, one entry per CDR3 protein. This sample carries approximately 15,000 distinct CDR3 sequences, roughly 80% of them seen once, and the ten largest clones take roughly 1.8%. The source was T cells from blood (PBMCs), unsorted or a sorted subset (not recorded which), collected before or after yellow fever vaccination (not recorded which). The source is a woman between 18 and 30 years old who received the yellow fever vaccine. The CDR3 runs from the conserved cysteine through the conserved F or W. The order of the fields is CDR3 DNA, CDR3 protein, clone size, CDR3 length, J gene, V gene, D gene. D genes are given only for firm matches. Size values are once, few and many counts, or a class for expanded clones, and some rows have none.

CDR3 DNA: TGTGCCAGCAGCCCTGGGGGCCTATCATGGACAGATACGCAGTATTTT
CDR3 protein: CASSPGGLSWTDTQYF
clone size: NA
CDR3 length: 16
J gene: TRBJ2-3
V gene: TRBV11-1
D gene: NA

CDR3 DNA: TGTGCCAGCAGTATAGCGGGAAACTATGAGCAGTTCTTC
CDR3 protein: CASSIAGNYEQFF
clone size: NA
CDR3 length: 13
J gene: TRBJ2-1
V gene: TRBV12-3/TRBV12-4
D gene: TRBD2

CDR3 DNA: TGCAGCGTTGTCGGAGACACCTACAACGAGCAGTTCTTC
CDR3 protein: CSVVGDTYNEQFF
clone size: NA
CDR3 length: 13
J gene: TRBJ2-1
V gene: TRBV29-1
D gene: NA

CDR3 DNA: TGCAGCGATTGGGAGGGGCAGACAGATACGCAGTATTTT
CDR3 protein: CSDWEGQTDTQYF
clone size: NA
CDR3 length: 13
J gene: TRBJ2-3
V gene: TRBV29-1
D gene: TRBD2

CDR3 DNA: TGTGCCAGCAGTCCCGGACTCCTCTTGGGAGAGACCCAGTACTTC
CDR3 protein: CASSPGLLLGETQYF
clone size: NA
CDR3 length: 15
J gene: TRBJ2-5
V gene: TRBV11-2
D gene: NA

CDR3 DNA: TGCGCCAGCAGCAGTACTAGCGGGAGAAGCGAGCAGTACTTC
CDR3 protein: CASSSTSGRSEQYF
clone size: NA
CDR3 length: 14
J gene: TRBJ2-7
V gene: TRBV5-1
D gene: TRBD2

CDR3 DNA: TGTGCCAGCAGCTGGGGGTCAAGGGAAACCCAGTACTTC
CDR3 protein: CASSWGSRETQYF
clone size: NA
CDR3 length: 13
J gene: TRBJ2-5
V gene: TRBV5-4
D gene: NA

CDR3 DNA: TGTGCCAGCTCACCGTTGAGGGGTGGCCACGAGCAGTACTTC
CDR3 protein: CASSPLRGGHEQYF
clone size: NA
CDR3 length: 14
J gene: TRBJ2-7
V gene: TRBV18
D gene: NA

CDR3 DNA: TGTGCCAGCAGTGACAGGGCGTCCTACGAGCAGTACTTC
CDR3 protein: CASSDRASYEQYF
clone size: NA
CDR3 length: 13
J gene: TRBJ2-7
V gene: TRBV2
D gene: NA

CDR3 DNA: TGTGCCAGCAGCTTAGCGGGACAGGGTCCTTCAAGGTGGTACTTC
CDR3 protein: CASSLAGQGPSRWYF
clone size: NA
CDR3 length: 15
J gene: TRBJ2-4
V gene: TRBV7-8
D gene: TRBD1

CDR3 DNA: TGTGCCAGCAGTTTTGGAAGCTACGAGCAGTACTTC
CDR3 protein: CASSFGSYEQYF
clone size: once
CDR3 length: 12
J gene: TRBJ2-7
V gene: TRBV28
D gene: NA

CDR3 DNA: TGCGCCAGCAGCCAAGATGGGTGGACAGGGAATCAGCCCCAGCATTTT
CDR3 protein: CASSQDGWTGNQPQHF
clone size: NA
CDR3 length: 16
J gene: TRBJ1-5
V gene: TRBV4-1
D gene: TRBD1

CDR3 DNA: TGTGCCAGCACCCAGACCGAACCTAGCACAGATACGCAGTATTTT
CDR3 protein: CASTQTEPSTDTQYF
clone size: few
CDR3 length: 15
J gene: TRBJ2-3
V gene: TRBV5-5
D gene: NA

CDR3 DNA: TGTGCCAGCAGCCCAATTTATATGGCGGATACCTACGAGCAGTACTTC
CDR3 protein: CASSPIYMADTYEQYF
clone size: NA
CDR3 length: 16
J gene: TRBJ2-7
V gene: TRBV11-1
D gene: NA

CDR3 DNA: TGCAGTGCTAGAGATCCAGCTAACTATGGCTACACCTTC
CDR3 protein: CSARDPANYGYTF
clone size: NA
CDR3 length: 13
J gene: TRBJ1-2
V gene: TRBV20-1
D gene: NA

CDR3 DNA: TGCAGCGCCAAACCTGGACAGAACTACGAGCAGTACTTC
CDR3 protein: CSAKPGQNYEQYF
clone size: NA
CDR3 length: 13
J gene: TRBJ2-7
V gene: TRBV29-1
D gene: NA

CDR3 DNA: TGTGCCAGCAACTACCAGGGACTAGCGGGGAGCTCCTACAATGAGCAGTTCTTC
CDR3 protein: CASNYQGLAGSSYNEQFF
clone size: NA
CDR3 length: 18
J gene: TRBJ2-1
V gene: TRBV11-3
D gene: TRBD2

CDR3 DNA: TGTGCCAGCAGCGGCCGCAGGACTAGAATGTACAATGAGCAGTTCTTC
CDR3 protein: CASSGRRTRMYNEQFF
clone size: NA
CDR3 length: 16
J gene: TRBJ2-1
V gene: TRBV14
D gene: TRBD2

CDR3 DNA: TGTGCCAGCAGTTACTCGACTAGAAGCAATGAGCAGTTCTTC
CDR3 protein: CASSYSTRSNEQFF
clone size: NA
CDR3 length: 14
J gene: TRBJ2-1
V gene: TRBV6-2/TRBV6-3
D gene: NA

CDR3 DNA: TGTGCCAGCAGCTTTTTGAGTCCGGGACGCACAGATACGCAGTATTTT
CDR3 protein: CASSFLSPGRTDTQYF
clone size: few
CDR3 length: 16
J gene: TRBJ2-3
V gene: TRBV11-3
D gene: NA

CDR3 DNA: TGTGCCAGCTGGGGTTTCGGCAATGAGCAGTTCTTC
CDR3 protein: CASWGFGNEQFF
clone size: NA
CDR3 length: 12
J gene: TRBJ2-1
V gene: TRBV6-1
D gene: NA

CDR3 DNA: TGTGCCATCAGTGGGGAGCAGGGAGGGCCCCAGCATTTT
CDR3 protein: CAISGEQGGPQHF
clone size: NA
CDR3 length: 13
J gene: TRBJ1-5
V gene: TRBV10-3
D gene: NA

CDR3 DNA: TGTGCCAGCAGTGATTCCGGGACAGGGATAACTTTCTTT
CDR3 protein: CASSDSGTGITFF
clone size: NA
CDR3 length: 13
J gene: TRBJ1-1
V gene: TRBV6-4
D gene: TRBD1

CDR3 DNA: TGCGCCAGCAGCCAAGACCTCTCGGGGGGGCGGGAGCAGTACTTC
CDR3 protein: CASSQDLSGGREQYF
clone size: NA
CDR3 length: 15
J gene: TRBJ2-7
V gene: TRBV4-1
D gene: TRBD2

CDR3 DNA: TGTGCCAGCAGCTTGGCCAGGGCAAACTACGAGCAGTACTTC
CDR3 protein: CASSLARANYEQYF
clone size: NA
CDR3 length: 14
J gene: TRBJ2-7
V gene: TRBV5-5
D gene: NA

CDR3 DNA: TGCAGTGCTAGAGGATCGAGCTTTTATAATTCACCCCTCCACTTT
CDR3 protein: CSARGSSFYNSPLHF
clone size: NA
CDR3 length: 15
J gene: TRBJ1-6
V gene: TRBV20-1
D gene: NA

CDR3 DNA: TGCAGCGTTGATAGCGGGAGCTCCACAGATACGCAGTATTTT
CDR3 protein: CSVDSGSSTDTQYF
clone size: NA
CDR3 length: 14
J gene: TRBJ2-3
V gene: TRBV29-1
D gene: TRBD2

CDR3 DNA: TGTGCCAGCAGTTTAGCAGGGTCGAACTACTATGGCTACACCTTC
CDR3 protein: CASSLAGSNYYGYTF
clone size: NA
CDR3 length: 15
J gene: TRBJ1-2
V gene: TRBV27
D gene: NA

CDR3 DNA: TGCAGCGCCACGAAGGGGAGCAACTCCTACGAGCAGTACTTC
CDR3 protein: CSATKGSNSYEQYF
clone size: NA
CDR3 length: 14
J gene: TRBJ2-7
V gene: TRBV29-1
D gene: NA

CDR3 DNA: TGTGCCAGCAGTCTCGCGGAGGGACAGGGTTTAGAAGGCTACACCTTC
CDR3 protein: CASSLAEGQGLEGYTF
clone size: NA
CDR3 length: 16
J gene: TRBJ1-2
V gene: TRBV6-1
D gene: TRBD1

CDR3 DNA: TGTGCCAGCAGCCCCCCTACGGCCGGGGGTGTTTTCAAGACCCAGTACTTC
CDR3 protein: CASSPPTAGGVFKTQYF
clone size: NA
CDR3 length: 17
J gene: TRBJ2-5
V gene: TRBV11-2
D gene: NA

CDR3 DNA: TGCGCCAGCAGCCACGGCCTGGGCACAGATACGCAGTATTTT
CDR3 protein: CASSHGLGTDTQYF
clone size: NA
CDR3 length: 14
J gene: TRBJ2-3
V gene: TRBV4-1
D gene: NA

CDR3 DNA: TGTGCCAGCAGTACGACAGGGTACTATGGCTACACCTTC
CDR3 protein: CASSTTGYYGYTF
clone size: once
CDR3 length: 13
J gene: TRBJ1-2
V gene: TRBV2
D gene: TRBD1

CDR3 DNA: TGTGCCAGCACCTTACGGGACGCCGCCTACGAGCAGTACTTC
CDR3 protein: CASTLRDAAYEQYF
clone size: NA
CDR3 length: 14
J gene: TRBJ2-7
V gene: TRBV13
D gene: NA

CDR3 DNA: TGTGCCAGCAGCTGGGGACGGGGGAACACTGAAGCTTTCTTT
CDR3 protein: CASSWGRGNTEAFF
clone size: NA
CDR3 length: 14
J gene: TRBJ1-1
V gene: TRBV11-3
D gene: NA

CDR3 DNA: TGTGCCAGTAATCGACAGAGTCCTAGCAATCAGCCCCAGCATTTT
CDR3 protein: CASNRQSPSNQPQHF
clone size: NA
CDR3 length: 15
J gene: TRBJ1-5
V gene: TRBV19
D gene: NA

CDR3 DNA: TGTGCCAGCAGCTTATTGGGACTAGCCGTCACCGGGGAGCTGTTTTTT
CDR3 protein: CASSLLGLAVTGELFF
clone size: NA
CDR3 length: 16
J gene: TRBJ2-2
V gene: TRBV11-3
D gene: TRBD2

CDR3 DNA: TGTGCCTGGAATGAGCAGTTCTTC
CDR3 protein: CAWNEQFF
clone size: NA
CDR3 length: 8
J gene: TRBJ2-1
V gene: TRBV30
D gene: NA

CDR3 DNA: TGTGCCAGCAGCCGGGAGACTAGCGGGGGATACAATGAGCAGTTCTTC
CDR3 protein: CASSRETSGGYNEQFF
clone size: few
CDR3 length: 16
J gene: TRBJ2-1
V gene: TRBV4-2
D gene: TRBD2

CDR3 DNA: TGCAGCGTTCAAACCGGCGGGGGGGCTACCTACGAGCAGTACTTC
CDR3 protein: CSVQTGGGATYEQYF
clone size: NA
CDR3 length: 15
J gene: TRBJ2-7
V gene: TRBV29-1
D gene: TRBD2